This T cell receptor beta chain appears in the sequencing data of a study of blood T cell repertoires in COVID-19. Study-level background: Samples came from the United States, Italy and Spain, spanning acute and convalescent COVID-19.

Clones were read by immunoSEQ multiplex PCR, and TCRdb kept only the in-frame ones, dropping some. Of around 250,000 clones listed, around nine tenths are singletons. Germline trimming cut 4 bases from V and 4 bases from J; bases unmatched to any gene: 12. CDR1 and CDR2 (germline): KGHSH, LQKENI. CDR3 length: 17 amino acids. This TCR was sampled from a woman aged 70-85 years with active or convalescent COVID-19. This rearrangement joins TRBV18 to TRBJ1-4; 7 nucleotides line up with TRBD1. The sample taken for sequencing was peripheral blood. Written as DNA, the CDR3 is TGTGCCAGCTCACTTAATTTCGCCGGGACAGATAATGAAAAACTGTTTTTT. It specifies CASSLNFAGTDNEKLFF.